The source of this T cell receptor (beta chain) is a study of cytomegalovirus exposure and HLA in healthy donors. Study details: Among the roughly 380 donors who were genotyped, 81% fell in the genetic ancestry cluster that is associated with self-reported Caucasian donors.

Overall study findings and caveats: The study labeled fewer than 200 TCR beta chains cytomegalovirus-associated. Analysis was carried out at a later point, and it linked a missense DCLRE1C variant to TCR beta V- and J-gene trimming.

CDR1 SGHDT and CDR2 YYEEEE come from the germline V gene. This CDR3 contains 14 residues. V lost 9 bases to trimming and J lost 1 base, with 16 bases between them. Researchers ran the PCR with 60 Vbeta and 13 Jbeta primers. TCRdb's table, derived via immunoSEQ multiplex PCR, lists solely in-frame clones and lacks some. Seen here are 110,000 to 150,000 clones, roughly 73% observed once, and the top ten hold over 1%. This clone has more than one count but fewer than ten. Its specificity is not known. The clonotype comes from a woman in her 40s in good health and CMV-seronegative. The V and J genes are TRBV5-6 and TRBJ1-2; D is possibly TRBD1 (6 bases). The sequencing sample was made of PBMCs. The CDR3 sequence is CATSGGGGNYGYTF. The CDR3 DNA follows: TGTGCCACCTCGGGGGGCGGCGGTAACTATGGCTACACCTTC.